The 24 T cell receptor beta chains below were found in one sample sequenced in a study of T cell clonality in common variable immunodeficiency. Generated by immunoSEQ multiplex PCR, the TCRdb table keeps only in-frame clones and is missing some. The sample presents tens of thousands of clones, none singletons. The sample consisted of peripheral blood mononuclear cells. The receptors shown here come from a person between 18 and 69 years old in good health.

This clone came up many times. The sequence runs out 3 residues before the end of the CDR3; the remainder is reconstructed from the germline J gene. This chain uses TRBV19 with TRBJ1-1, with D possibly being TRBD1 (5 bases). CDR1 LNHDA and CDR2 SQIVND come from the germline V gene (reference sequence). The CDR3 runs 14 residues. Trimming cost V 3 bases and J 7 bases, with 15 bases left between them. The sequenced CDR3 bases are TGTGCCAGTAGTATGCCCCCCACAACAGGTGAA. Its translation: CASSMPPTTGE. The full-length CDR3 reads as CASSMPPTTGEAFF.

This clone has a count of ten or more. The part of the CDR3 DNA that was read is TGTGCCAGCGCTCGCGGGTCAGGGGTGAATGAAAAA. It encodes CASARGSGVNEK. The whole CDR3 protein reads CASARGSGVNEKLFF. This rearrangement joins TRBV6-2 or TRBV6-3 to TRBJ1-4; weak D call: TRBD1 (6 bases). Read sequence stops 3 residues before the CDR3 end, and the germline J gene provides the missing end. V shed 8 bases and J shed 5 bases, with 18 bases lying between them. The CDR3 length is 15 residues. Germline assignment: CDR1 MNHEY and CDR2 SVGEGT.

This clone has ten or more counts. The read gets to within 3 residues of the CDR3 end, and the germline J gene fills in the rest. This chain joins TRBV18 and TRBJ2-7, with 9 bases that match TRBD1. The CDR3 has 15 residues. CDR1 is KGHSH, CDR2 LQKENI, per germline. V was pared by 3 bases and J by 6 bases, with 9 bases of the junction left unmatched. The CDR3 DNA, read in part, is TGTGCCAGCTCACCGGCGGGACAGGGAAGAAGCGAG. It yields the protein CASSPAGQGRSE. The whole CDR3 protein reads CASSPAGQGRSEQYF.

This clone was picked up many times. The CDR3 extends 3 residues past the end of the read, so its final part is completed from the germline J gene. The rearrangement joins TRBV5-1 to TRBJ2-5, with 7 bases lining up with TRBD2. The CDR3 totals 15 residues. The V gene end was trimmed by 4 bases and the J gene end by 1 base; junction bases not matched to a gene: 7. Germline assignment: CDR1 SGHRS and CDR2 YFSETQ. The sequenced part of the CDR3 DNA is TGCGCCAGCAGCCGCACTAGCGCCCGCCAAGAGACC. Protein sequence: CASSRTSARQET. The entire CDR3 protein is CASSRTSARQETQYF.

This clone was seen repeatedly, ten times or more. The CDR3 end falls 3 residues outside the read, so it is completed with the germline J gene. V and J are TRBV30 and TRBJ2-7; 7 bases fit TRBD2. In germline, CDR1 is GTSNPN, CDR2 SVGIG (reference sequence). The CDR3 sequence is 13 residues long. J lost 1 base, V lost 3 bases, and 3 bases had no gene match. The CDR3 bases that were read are TGTGCCTGGAGCGGGACTACATCCTACGAG. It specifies CAWSGTTSYE. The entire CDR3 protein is CAWSGTTSYEQYF.

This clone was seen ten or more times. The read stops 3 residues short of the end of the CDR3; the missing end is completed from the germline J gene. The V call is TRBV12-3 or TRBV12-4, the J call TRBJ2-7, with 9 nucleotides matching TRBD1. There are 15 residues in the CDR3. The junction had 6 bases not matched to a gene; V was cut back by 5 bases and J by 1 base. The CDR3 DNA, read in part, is TGTGCCAGCAGTCCGGCGACAGGGGGTTCCTACGAG. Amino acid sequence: CASSPATGGSYE. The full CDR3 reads CASSPATGGSYEQYF.

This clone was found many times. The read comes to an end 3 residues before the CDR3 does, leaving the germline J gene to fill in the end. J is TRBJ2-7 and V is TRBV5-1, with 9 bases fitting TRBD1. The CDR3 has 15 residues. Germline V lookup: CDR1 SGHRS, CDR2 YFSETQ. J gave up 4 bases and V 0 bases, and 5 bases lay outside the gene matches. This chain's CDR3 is CASSLGTGGGYEQYF. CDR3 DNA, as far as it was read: TGCGCCAGCAGCTTGGGAACAGGGGGCGGTTACGAG. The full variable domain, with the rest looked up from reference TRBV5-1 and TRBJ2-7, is KAGVTQTPRYLIKTRGQQVTLSCSPISGHRSVSWYQQTPGQGLQFLFEYFSETQRNKGNFPGRFSGRQFSNSRSEMNVSTLELGDSALYLCASSLGTGGGYEQYFGPGTRLTVT.

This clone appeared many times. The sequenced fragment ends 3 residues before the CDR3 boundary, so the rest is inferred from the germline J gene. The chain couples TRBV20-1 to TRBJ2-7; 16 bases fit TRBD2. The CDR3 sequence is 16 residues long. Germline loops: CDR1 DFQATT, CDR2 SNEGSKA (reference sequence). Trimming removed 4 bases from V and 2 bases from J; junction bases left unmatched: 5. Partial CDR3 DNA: TGCAGTGCTACCGGGACTAGCGGGAGGGCGACCTACGAG. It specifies CSATGTSGRATYE. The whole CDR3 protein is CSATGTSGRATYEQYF.

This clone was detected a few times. This chain's CDR3 is CASRGGRYEQYF. The DNA read from the CDR3 is TGTGCCAGCAGGGGGGGGCGATACGAG. The chain has TRBV11-2 and TRBJ2-7; weak D call: TRBD2 (7 bases). The read terminates 3 residues ahead of where the CDR3 ends, so the germline J gene completes it. CDR3 length equals 12 residues. V gave up 6 bases and J gave up 4 bases, with 10 bases separating them. Germline values: CDR1 SGHAT, CDR2 FQNNGV.

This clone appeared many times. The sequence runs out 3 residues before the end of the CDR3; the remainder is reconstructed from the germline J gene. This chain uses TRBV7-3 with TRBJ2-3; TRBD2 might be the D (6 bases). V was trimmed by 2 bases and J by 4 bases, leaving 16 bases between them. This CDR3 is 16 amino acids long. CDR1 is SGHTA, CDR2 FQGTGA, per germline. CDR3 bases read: TGTGCCAGCAGCTTAGTGGCGGGGTTAGGGGCAGATACG. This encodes CASSLVAGLGADT. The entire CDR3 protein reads CASSLVAGLGADTQYF.

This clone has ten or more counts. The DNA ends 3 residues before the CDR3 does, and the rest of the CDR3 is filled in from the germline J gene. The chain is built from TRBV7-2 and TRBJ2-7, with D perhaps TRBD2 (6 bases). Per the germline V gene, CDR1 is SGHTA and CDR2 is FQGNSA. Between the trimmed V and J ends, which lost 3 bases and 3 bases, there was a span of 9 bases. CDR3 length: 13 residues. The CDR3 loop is CASSFQGGYEQYF. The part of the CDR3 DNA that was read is TGTGCCAGCAGCTTTCAGGGAGGCTACGAG.

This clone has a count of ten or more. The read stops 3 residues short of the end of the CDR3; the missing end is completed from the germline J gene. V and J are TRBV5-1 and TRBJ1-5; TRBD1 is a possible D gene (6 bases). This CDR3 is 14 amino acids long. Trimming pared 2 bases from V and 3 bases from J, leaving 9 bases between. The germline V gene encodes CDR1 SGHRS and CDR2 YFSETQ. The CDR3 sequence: CASSLGTPNQPQHF. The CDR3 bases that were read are TGCGCCAGCAGCTTAGGGACACCCAATCAGCCC.

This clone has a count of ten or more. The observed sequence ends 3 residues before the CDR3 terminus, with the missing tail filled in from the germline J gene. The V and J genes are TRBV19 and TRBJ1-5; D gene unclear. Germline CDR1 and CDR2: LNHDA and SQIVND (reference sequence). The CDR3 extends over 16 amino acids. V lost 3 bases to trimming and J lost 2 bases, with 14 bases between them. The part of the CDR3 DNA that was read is TGTGCCAGTAGTATGTCGAGGAGGGTGGGCAATCAGCCC. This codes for CASSMSRRVGNQP. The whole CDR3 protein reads CASSMSRRVGNQPQHF. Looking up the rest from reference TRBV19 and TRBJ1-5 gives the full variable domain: DGGITQSPKYLFRKEGQNVTLSCEQNLNHDAMYWYRQDPGQGLRLIYYSQIVNDFQKGDIAEGYSVSREKKESFPLTVTSAQKNPTAFYLCASSMSRRVGNQPQHFGDGTRLSIL.

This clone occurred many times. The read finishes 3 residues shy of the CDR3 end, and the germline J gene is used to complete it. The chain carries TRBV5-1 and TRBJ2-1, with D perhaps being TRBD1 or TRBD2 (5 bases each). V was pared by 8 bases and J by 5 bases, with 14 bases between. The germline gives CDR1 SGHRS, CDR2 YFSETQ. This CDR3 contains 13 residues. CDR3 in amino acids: CASERGTDNEQFF. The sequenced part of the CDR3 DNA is TGCGCCAGTGAGAGGGGTACGGACAATGAG.

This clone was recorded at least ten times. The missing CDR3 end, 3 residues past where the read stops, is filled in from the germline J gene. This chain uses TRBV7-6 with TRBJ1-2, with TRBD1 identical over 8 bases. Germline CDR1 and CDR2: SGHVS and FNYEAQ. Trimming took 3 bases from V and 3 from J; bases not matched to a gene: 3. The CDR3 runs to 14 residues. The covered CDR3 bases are TGTGCCAGCAGCTTCACAGGGGGGGACTATGGC. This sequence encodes CASSFTGGDYG. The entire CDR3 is CASSFTGGDYGYTF.

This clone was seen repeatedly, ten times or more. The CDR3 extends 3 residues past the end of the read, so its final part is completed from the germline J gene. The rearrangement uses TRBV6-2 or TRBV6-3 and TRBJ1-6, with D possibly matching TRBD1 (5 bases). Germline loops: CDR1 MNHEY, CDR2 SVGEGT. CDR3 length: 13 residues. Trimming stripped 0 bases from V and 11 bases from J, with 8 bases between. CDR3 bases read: TGTGCCAGCAGTTACTCAGGGGTGGCACCC. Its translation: CASSYSGVAP. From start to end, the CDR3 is CASSYSGVAPLHF.

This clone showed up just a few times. CDR3 DNA (partial): TGCGCCAGCAGCTTGTGGCGGGGGGGCCGAGAGACC. It codes for CASSLWRGGRET. The CDR3 as a whole reads CASSLWRGGRETQYF. V and J are TRBV5-1 and TRBJ2-5, with 9 bases matching TRBD2. The read gets to within 3 residues of the CDR3 end, and the germline J gene fills in the rest. The ends lost 1 base at V and 4 bases at J; junction bases unmatched: 5. This CDR3 has 15 residues. The germline gives CDR1 SGHRS, CDR2 YFSETQ.

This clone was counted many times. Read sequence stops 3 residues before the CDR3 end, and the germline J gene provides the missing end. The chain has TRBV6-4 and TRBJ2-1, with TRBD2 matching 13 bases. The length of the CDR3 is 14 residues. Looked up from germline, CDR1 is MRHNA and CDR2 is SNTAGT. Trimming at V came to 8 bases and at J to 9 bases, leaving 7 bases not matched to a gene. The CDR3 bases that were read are TGTGCCAGCCGCGGACTAGCGGGAGTAGGTGAG. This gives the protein CASRGLAGVGE. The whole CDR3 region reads CASRGLAGVGEQFF.

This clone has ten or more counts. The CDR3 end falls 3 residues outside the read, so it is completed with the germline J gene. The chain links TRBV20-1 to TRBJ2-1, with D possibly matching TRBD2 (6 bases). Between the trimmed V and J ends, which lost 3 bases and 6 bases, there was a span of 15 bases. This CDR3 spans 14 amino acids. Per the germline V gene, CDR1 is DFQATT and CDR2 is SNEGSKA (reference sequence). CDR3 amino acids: CSASPLAEINEQFF. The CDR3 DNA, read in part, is TGCAGTGCTAGCCCACTAGCCGAAATCAATGAG.

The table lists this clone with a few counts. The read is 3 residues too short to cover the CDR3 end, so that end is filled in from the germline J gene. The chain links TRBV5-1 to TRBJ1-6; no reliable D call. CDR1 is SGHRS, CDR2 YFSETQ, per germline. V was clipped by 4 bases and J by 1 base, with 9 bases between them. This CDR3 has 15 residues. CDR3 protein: CASSHTGSYNSPLHF. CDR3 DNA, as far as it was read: TGCGCCAGCAGCCACACCGGGTCCTATAATTCACCC.

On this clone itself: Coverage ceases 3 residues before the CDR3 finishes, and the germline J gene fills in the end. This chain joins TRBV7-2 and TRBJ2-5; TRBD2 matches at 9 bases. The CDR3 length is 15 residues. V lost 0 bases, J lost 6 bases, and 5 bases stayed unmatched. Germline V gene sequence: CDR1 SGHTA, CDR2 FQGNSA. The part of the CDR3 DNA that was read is TGTGCCAGCAGCTTAGCGGCGGGGGGGCCGAAGACC. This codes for CASSLAAGGPKT. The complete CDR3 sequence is CASSLAAGGPKTQYF.

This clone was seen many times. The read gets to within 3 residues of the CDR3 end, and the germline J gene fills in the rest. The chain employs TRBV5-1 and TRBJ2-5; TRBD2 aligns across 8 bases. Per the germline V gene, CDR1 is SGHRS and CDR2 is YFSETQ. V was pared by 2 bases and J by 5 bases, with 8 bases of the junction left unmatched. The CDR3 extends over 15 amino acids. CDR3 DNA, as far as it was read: TGCGCCAGCAGCTTAGACGGGGGGGCATGGGAGACC. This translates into CASSLDGGAWET. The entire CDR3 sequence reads CASSLDGGAWETQYF.

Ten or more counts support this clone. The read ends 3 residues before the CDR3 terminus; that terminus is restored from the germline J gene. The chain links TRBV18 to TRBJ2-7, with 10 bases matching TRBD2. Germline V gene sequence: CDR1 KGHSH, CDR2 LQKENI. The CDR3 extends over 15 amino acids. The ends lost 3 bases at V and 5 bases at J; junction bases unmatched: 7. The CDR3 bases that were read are TGTGCCAGCTCACCTCAAGCGGGGGGGTCAAACGAG. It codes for CASSPQAGGSNE. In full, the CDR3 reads CASSPQAGGSNEQYF.

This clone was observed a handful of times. Incomplete CDR3 DNA: TGTGCCAGCACGGACAGGGAAAGCACAGATACG. As protein: CASTDRESTDT. Given in full, the CDR3 is CASTDRESTDTQYF. The chain links TRBV2 to TRBJ2-3, with TRBD1 identical over 8 bases. The read is 3 residues too short to cover the CDR3 end, so that end is filled in from the germline J gene. CDR1 and CDR2 from the germline V gene are SNHLY and FYNNEI. The CDR3 has 14 residues. The V segment lost 7 bases and the J segment 0 bases; nucleotides outside the gene matches: 3.